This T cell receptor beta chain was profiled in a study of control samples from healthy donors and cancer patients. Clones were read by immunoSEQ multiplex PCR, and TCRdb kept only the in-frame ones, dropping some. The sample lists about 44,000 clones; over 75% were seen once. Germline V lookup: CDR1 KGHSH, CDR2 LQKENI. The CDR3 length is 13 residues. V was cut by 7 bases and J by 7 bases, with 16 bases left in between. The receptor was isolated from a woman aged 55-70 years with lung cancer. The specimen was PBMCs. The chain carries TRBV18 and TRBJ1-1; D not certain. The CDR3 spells CASCQGAGDEAFF. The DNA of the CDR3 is TGTGCCAGCTGCCAAGGAGCGGGTGATGAAGCTTTCTTT.